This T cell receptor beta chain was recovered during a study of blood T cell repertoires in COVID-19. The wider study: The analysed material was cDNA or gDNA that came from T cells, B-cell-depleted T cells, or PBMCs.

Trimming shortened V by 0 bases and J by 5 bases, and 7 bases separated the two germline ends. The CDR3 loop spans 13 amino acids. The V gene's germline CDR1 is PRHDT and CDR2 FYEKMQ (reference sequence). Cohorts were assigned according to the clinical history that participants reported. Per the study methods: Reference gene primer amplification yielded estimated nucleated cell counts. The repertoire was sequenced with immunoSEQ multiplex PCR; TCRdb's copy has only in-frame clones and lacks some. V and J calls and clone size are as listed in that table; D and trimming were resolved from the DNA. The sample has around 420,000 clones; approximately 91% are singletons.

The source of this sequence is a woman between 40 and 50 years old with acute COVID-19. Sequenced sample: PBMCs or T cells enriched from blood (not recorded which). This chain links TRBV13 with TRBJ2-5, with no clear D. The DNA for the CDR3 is TGTGCCAGCAGCTTAGGCCCGCGGGAGACCCAGTACTTC. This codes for CASSLGPRETQYF.